These T cell receptor beta chains were read from a single sample in a study of blood T cell repertoires in COVID-19. TCRdb keeps only in-frame clones here, not all; method: immunoSEQ multiplex PCR. In the table there are almost 35,000 clones, 80% of which are singletons. Sequencing was performed on peripheral blood. The receptors were sampled from an older man with acute or convalescent COVID-19. The CDR3 runs from the conserved cysteine through the conserved F or W. Fields, in order: V gene, D gene, J gene, clone size, CDR3 protein, CDR3 DNA. A D gene is named only where the DNA matches it firmly. Some rows have no size entry. The others give once, few or many, or a class for an expanded clone.

>TRBV27|NA|TRBJ2-7|NA
CASSPNRGLANYEQYF
TGTGCCAGCAGTCCGAACCGTGGGCTAGCGAACTACGAGCAGTACTTC
>TRBV4-1|NA|TRBJ2-2|few
CASSHVQGNTGELFF
TGCGCCAGCAGCCATGTTCAGGGCAACACCGGGGAGCTGTTTTTT
>TRBV18|NA|TRBJ1-4|NA
CASSPQAGEKLFF
TGTGCCAGCTCACCGCAGGCAGGGGAAAAACTGTTTTTT
>TRBV2|TRBD1|TRBJ1-2|NA
CASSDRQGPYYGYTF
TGTGCCAGCAGTGACCGACAGGGCCCGTACTATGGCTACACCTTC
>TRBV10-1|NA|TRBJ2-7|NA
CARLGGDSSYEQYF
TGCGCCAGGTTAGGCGGGGACAGCTCCTACGAGCAGTACTTC
>TRBV2|TRBD1|TRBJ2-2|once
CASKASRTGGANPGELFF
TGTGCCAGCAAGGCCTCCAGAACAGGGGGCGCTAATCCCGGGGAGCTGTTTTTT
>TRBV7-7|NA|TRBJ2-5|NA
CASSLSHGQGETQYF
TGTGCTAGCAGCTTATCCCACGGCCAGGGGGAGACCCAGTACTTC
>TRBV5-1|NA|TRBJ2-3|NA
CASHRSSTDTQYF
TGCGCCAGCCACAGATCTAGCACAGATACGCAGTATTTT
>TRBV12-5|NA|TRBJ1-2|NA
CASGSFGDFGYTF
TGTGCTAGTGGTTCATTTGGGGACTTTGGCTACACCTTC
>TRBV5-1|NA|TRBJ2-1|NA
CASSLSLAGEQFF
TGCGCCAGCAGCTTGTCACTAGCCGGTGAGCAGTTCTTC
>TRBV27|NA|TRBJ2-7|few
CASKPARSSYEQYF
TGTGCCAGCAAACCAGCCCGGAGCTCCTACGAGCAGTACTTC
>TRBV10-3|TRBD2|TRBJ2-1|NA
CAISSLAEYNEQFF
TGTGCCATCAGTTCACTAGCGGAATACAATGAGCAGTTCTTC
>TRBV12-3/TRBV12-4|NA|TRBJ1-5|NA
CASRVLGQPQHF
TGTGCCTCGAGGGTCCTTGGTCAGCCCCAGCATTTT
>TRBV25-1|TRBD1|TRBJ1-1|few
CANRDRFRPNTEAFF
TGTGCCAACAGGGACAGATTTCGCCCTAACACTGAAGCTTTCTTT
>TRBV3-1/TRBV3-2|NA|TRBJ2-5|NA
CASSQEWLARRETQYF
TGTGCCAGCAGCCAAGAGTGGCTAGCCAGGAGGGAGACCCAGTACTTC
>TRBV6-5|TRBD1|TRBJ1-1|NA
CASSPPTGVGTEAFF
TGTGCCAGCAGCCCACCGACAGGGGTGGGCACTGAAGCTTTCTTT
>TRBV18|TRBD1|TRBJ2-5|NA
CASSPTSGQGEETQYF
TGTGCCAGCTCACCCACATCGGGACAGGGGGAAGAGACCCAGTACTTC
>TRBV6-1|TRBD2|TRBJ2-2|NA
CASSEWTSGTGELFF
TGTGCCAGCAGTGAATGGACTAGCGGGACCGGGGAGCTGTTTTTT
>TRBV7-3|TRBD1|TRBJ2-1|NA
CASSSTGSSYNEQFF
TGTGCCAGCAGCTCGACAGGGAGCTCCTACAATGAGCAGTTCTTC
>TRBV19|NA|TRBJ2-3|NA
CASSIDQVQGTDTQYF
TGTGCCAGTAGTATAGATCAGGTGCAGGGCACAGATACGCAGTATTTT
>TRBV1|NA|TRBJ2-3|NA
CTRPYPFISGRTDTQYF
TGCACCCGACCTTACCCCTTCATTAGCGGGAGAACAGATACGCAGTATTTT
>TRBV11-2|TRBD1|TRBJ1-1|NA
CASSPGQVGGNTEAFF
TGTGCCAGCAGCCCCGGACAGGTCGGGGGGAACACTGAAGCTTTCTTT
>TRBV15|TRBD1|TRBJ2-3|NA
CATSRARGPTSTDTQYF
TGTGCCACCAGCAGAGCCAGGGGGCCTACTAGCACAGATACGCAGTATTTT
>TRBV7-9|TRBD1|TRBJ1-2|NA
CASSGDRGPLGYGYTF
TGTGCCAGCAGCGGGGACAGGGGACCCCTGGGCTATGGCTACACCTTC
>TRBV5-1|TRBD1|TRBJ2-3|NA
CASSSPGQGLRTQYF
TGCGCCAGCAGCTCGCCGGGACAGGGGCTCCGAACGCAGTATTTT